This TCR beta chain was retrieved from a study of CXCR3-negative and CXCR3-positive naive CD8 T cells. Whole-study context: TRB reads totalled about 140 million, about 1.5 +/- 0.3 million per library.

General study findings and limits: Naive cells with CXCR3 showed TRB CDR3s that were more hydrophobic than those in CXCR3-negative naive cells. Naive subsets displayed similar surface CD5, and TCR strength was inferred from TRB CDR3 properties.

5' RACE that incorporated UMI labels was used to prepare the TRB cDNA libraries. TCRdb re-called the 5' RACE reads and gives one entry per CDR3 protein, without DNA. The table lists 150,000 to 170,000 distinct CDR3 sequences. Remarks on this clonotype: Its antigen remains unidentified.

Germline V gene sequence: CDR1 SGHVS, CDR2 FNYEAQ. CDR3 length: 15 amino acids. The chain uses TRBV7-6 and TRBJ2-7. The sequence was collected from a human donor in good health. Some clones in this sample may be carry-over from other donors' samples. Material for sequencing was naive CXCR3+ CD8+ T cells from blood. Subset reported: CD45RO-CCR7+CD27+CD95- naive CD8+ T cells expressing CXCR3 (TNR3+). The chain's CDR3 is CASSPIGLGSYEQYF.